What follows are 21 T cell receptor beta chains derived from one specimen sequenced in a study of T-cell reconstitution after alpha-beta-depleted transplantation in children. This sample's TCRbeta library carried unique molecular identifier barcodes. Using its own MiXCR run on the PCR reads, TCRdb lists one record per CDR3 protein. The profile shows 700,000 to 850,000 distinct CDR3 sequences, 16% of them singletons. The starting material was PBMCs, mostly from graft donor cells, obtained 360 days after TCRalphabeta/CD19-depleted stem cell transplant. Receptor source: a male patient under 18 who had a stem cell transplant for acute lymphoblastic leukemia, so the T cells may come from the graft donor.

The chain recombines TRBV27 with TRBJ1-5; perhaps TRBD1 as D (6 bases). The V end lost 8 bases, the J end lost 6 bases, and 17 bases lay between the germline ends. The V gene's germline CDR1 is MNHEY and CDR2 SMNVEV (reference sequence). The CDR3 has 14 amino acids. CDR3 nucleotides: TGTGCCAGCCGAAATTCAGGGGTATTTCAGCCCCAGCATTTT. This sequence encodes CASRNSGVFQPQHF.

CDR3 sequence reads: CATSDAGSQVRGQPQHF. The CDR3 nucleotides read TGTGCCACCAGTGACGCCGGGAGCCAGGTACGGGGTCAGCCCCAGCATTTT. The chain couples TRBV24-1 to TRBJ1-5, with D unresolved. The CDR3 length is 17 residues. V gave up 4 bases and J gave up 6 bases, with 21 bases separating them. The germline V gene encodes CDR1 KGHDR and CDR2 SFDVKD.

This clonotype was seen a handful of times. The V and J genes are TRBV4-1 and TRBJ2-2, with 10 bases matching TRBD1. This CDR3 contains 18 residues. Trimming at V came to 2 bases and at J to 6 bases, leaving 12 bases not matched to a gene. Germline CDR1 reads MGHRA; CDR2 reads YSYEKL. CDR3 loop: CASSQHRPPGQGSGELFF. CDR3 bases: TGCGCCAGCAGCCAACATAGGCCGCCGGGACAGGGGTCCGGGGAGCTGTTTTTT.

This clonotype turned up a few times. The chain recombines TRBV3-1 with TRBJ2-7, with D unresolved. The V end lost 4 bases, the J end lost 3 bases, and 13 bases lay between the germline ends. CDR1 LGHDT and CDR2 YNNKEL come from the germline V gene (reference sequence). The CDR3 spans 14 residues. CDR3: CASSRVGLVYEQYF. The CDR3 DNA reads TGTGCCAGCAGCCGAGTAGGCTTAGTCTACGAGCAGTACTTC.

This chain connects TRBV20-1 to TRBJ2-5; TRBD1 or TRBD2 may be the D gene (6 bases each). The germline CDR1 and CDR2 sequences are DFQATT and SNEGSKA (reference sequence). This CDR3 has 15 residues. Deletions cut 5 bases from V and 2 bases from J, with 18 bases between. CDR3 protein: CSAGGRNRGQETQYF. The CDR3, as DNA: TGCAGTGCTGGAGGGAGGAATAGGGGGCAAGAGACCCAGTACTTC.

This clonotype was seen a few times. The chain employs TRBV7-9 and TRBJ2-7; D may match TRBD1 or TRBD2 (5 bases each). V was shortened by 2 bases and J by 3 bases, with 14 bases between the two germline ends. Germline lookup yields CDR1 SEHNR and CDR2 FQNEAQ (reference sequence). This CDR3 region has 15 residues. CDR3 amino acids: CASSLFRDRDYEQYF. Written as DNA, the CDR3 is TGTGCCAGCAGCTTATTTAGGGACCGCGACTACGAGCAGTACTTC. Based on the CDR3 plus reference TRBV7-9 and TRBJ2-7, the full variable domain is DTGVSQNPRHKITKRGQNVTFRCDPISEHNRLYWYRQTLGQGPEFLTYFQNEAQLEKSRLLSDRFSAERPKGSFSTLEIQRTEQGDSAMYLCASSLFRDRDYEQYFGPGTRLTVT.

J is TRBJ2-2 and V is TRBV2; 12 bases fit TRBD2. V lost 6 bases to trimming and J lost 5 bases; unmatched junction nucleotides: 10. Germline V lookup: CDR1 SNHLY, CDR2 FYNNEI. There are 17 residues in the CDR3. For the CDR3, the DNA is TGTGCCAGCAGATTCCGTGGACTAGCGGGAATAACCGGGGAGCTGTTTTTT. Translating gives CASRFRGLAGITGELFF.

This clonotype showed up just a few times. The chain combines TRBV10-3 with TRBJ2-1, with TRBD2 identical over 15 bases. The CDR3 extends over 15 amino acids. From germline, CDR1 is ENHRY and CDR2 SYGVKD. With V trimmed by 7 bases and J by 8 bases, 6 bases remained unmatched. As DNA, the CDR3 is TGTGCCATCACCACGGGACTAGCGGGAGGTGATGAGCAGTTCTTC. Its translation: CAITTGLAGGDEQFF.

This clonotype was detected only a few times. V is TRBV7-2 and J is TRBJ2-7, with D possibly matching TRBD2 (6 bases). The V gene's germline CDR1 is SGHTA and CDR2 FQGNSA. Trimming pared 4 bases from V and 5 bases from J, leaving 15 bases between. The CDR3 length is 14 residues. In nucleotides, the CDR3 is TGTGCCAGCAGCTGGGGCGGGATTAGCAACGAGCAGTACTTC. Its protein is CASSWGGISNEQYF.

Many counts were recorded for this clonotype. The J gene is TRBJ2-3, the V gene TRBV20-1; 9 bases are a match to TRBD2. The V and J ends lost 3 bases and 2 bases, in that order; junction bases with no gene match: 12. The germline gives CDR1 DFQATT, CDR2 SNEGSKA (reference sequence). The CDR3 sequence is 17 residues long. CDR3 in DNA: TGCAGTGCTAGTCTGGCGGGAGGGACCTTTTTCACAGATACGCAGTATTTT. It specifies CSASLAGGTFFTDTQYF.

J is TRBJ1-5 and V is TRBV12-5; weak D call: TRBD1 (5 bases). V was trimmed by 0 bases and J by 7 bases, leaving 13 bases between them. Per the germline V gene, CDR1 is LGHNT and CDR2 is FRNRAP. This CDR3 contains 15 residues. Here the CDR3 DNA reads TGTGCTAGTGGTTTGGTACGAGGGACGGGCCAGCCCCAGCATTTT. The encoded protein is CASGLVRGTGQPQHF.

This clonotype was counted between two and nine times. The V and J genes are TRBV18 and TRBJ2-5, with 13 nucleotides matching TRBD2. The CDR3 is 16 residues long. The ends lost 0 bases at V and 4 bases at J; junction bases unmatched: 2. Germline CDR1 reads KGHSH; CDR2 reads LQKENI. The CDR3 sequence: CASSPPRTSGGETQYF. The CDR3 DNA sequence: TGTGCCAGCTCACCACCACGGACTAGCGGGGGAGAGACCCAGTACTTC.

CDR3 protein: CASSPSTSGNTYEQYF. In DNA, the CDR3 is TGTGCCAGCAGCCCTTCGACTAGCGGGAATACCTACGAGCAGTACTTC. V usage is TRBV9 and J usage is TRBJ2-7; TRBD2 matches at 11 bases. The V segment lost 4 bases and the J segment 2 bases; nucleotides outside the gene matches: 8. This CDR3 contains 16 residues. Germline loops: CDR1 SGDLS, CDR2 YYNGEE.

This clonotype was observed a few times. This chain joins TRBV12-3 or TRBV12-4 and TRBJ1-2; tentatively, D is TRBD1 (5 bases). The length of the CDR3 is 15 residues. V was pared by 5 bases and J by 1 base, with 14 bases between. CDR3 residues: CASSQGTVFNYGYTF. The CDR3 nucleotides are TGTGCCAGCAGTCAAGGGACCGTATTTAACTATGGCTACACCTTC.

This clonotype was counted a few times. The rearrangement uses TRBV5-1 and TRBJ1-1, with a tentative D call TRBD1 (5 bases). This CDR3 spans 15 amino acids. Trimming left V 5 bases short and J 6 bases short, with 20 bases between. Per germline, CDR1 SGHRS and CDR2 YFSETQ. The CDR3 DNA is TGCGCCAGCAGACCTATGGACACCCCGTTCGCTGAAGCTTTCTTT. Its protein product is CASRPMDTPFAEAFF.

The chain joins TRBV10-3 to TRBJ2-7; no reliable D call. Per the germline V gene, CDR1 is ENHRY and CDR2 is SYGVKD. This CDR3 contains 16 residues. Trimming cost V 5 bases and J 4 bases, with 21 bases left between them. The CDR3 region has the DNA TGTGCCATCAGTTCGGCGACCGGAGTCTTCGGGTACGAGCAGTACTTC. Translating it yields CAISSATGVFGYEQYF.

This clonotype was detected ten times or more. The chain joins TRBV29-1 to TRBJ2-7; D is perhaps TRBD2 (5 bases). The CDR3 runs 12 residues. The germline CDR1 and CDR2 sequences are SQVTM and ANQGSEA. Trimming cost V 4 bases and J 4 bases, with 11 bases left between them. CDR3 region: CSVVGDSYEQYF. In DNA form, the CDR3 reads TGCAGCGTTGTGGGAGATTCTTACGAGCAGTACTTC.

This clonotype was counted ten times or more. This chain links TRBV5-1 with TRBJ2-7; no reliable D call. The germline gives CDR1 SGHRS, CDR2 YFSETQ. Trimming removed 0 bases from V and 6 bases from J, with 10 bases in between. The length of the CDR3 is 13 residues. The CDR3 region has the DNA TGCGCCAGCAGCTTGGGGGATTACAGCGAGCAGTACTTC. Translating it yields CASSLGDYSEQYF.

V and J are TRBV5-1 and TRBJ2-7, with TRBD2 matching over 14 bases. J lost 5 bases, V lost 1 base, and 5 bases had no gene match. The CDR3 consists of 16 residues. Germline CDR1 reads SGHRS; CDR2 reads YFSETQ. CDR3 DNA: TGCGCCAGCAGCTTGCCCAAGGGACTAGCGGGAGACGAGCAGTACTTC. This sequence encodes CASSLPKGLAGDEQYF.

Only a few counts were recorded for this clonotype. This chain joins TRBV10-3 and TRBJ1-3; D may be TRBD1 (5 bases). V was shortened by 8 bases and J by 6 bases, with 11 bases between the two germline ends. CDR1 and CDR2 (germline): ENHRY, SYGVKD. The CDR3 is 12 amino acids. CDR3 amino acids: CAIGHSSNTIYF. The CDR3 DNA sequence: TGTGCCATCGGACATTCCTCAAACACCATATATTTT.

A few counts support this clonotype. The rearrangement links TRBV4-1 to TRBJ2-2; TRBD1 agrees at 9 bases. The CDR3 has 16 residues. Germline CDR1 is MGHRA and CDR2 is YSYEKL. The J segment lost 3 bases and the V segment lost 4 bases, leaving 6 bases of the junction unmatched. This CDR3 is CASSPRQGVHTGELFF. In nucleotides, the CDR3 is TGCGCCAGCAGCCCTCGACAGGGGGTTCACACCGGGGAGCTGTTTTTT.